The clone carrying this TCR beta chain was observed a few times. Its antigen is currently unknown. The data belong to a study of T-cell reconstitution after alpha-beta-depleted transplantation in children. Unique molecular identifiers were used to barcode this TCRbeta library. TCRdb passed the PCR reads through MiXCR, listing each CDR3 protein once. Of some 110,000 distinct CDR3 sequences in the sample, 10% are singletons; the top ten hold less than 40%. Study results and limitations: The origin of alpha-beta T cells about two months after transplant was reportedly several hundred expanded graft clones.

This clonotype originated in a boy between 2 and 15 years old with acute lymphoblastic leukemia, due to receive a stem cell transplant. This specimen consisted of PBMCs, obtained before TCRalphabeta/CD19-depleted stem cell transplant.

Written as DNA, the CDR3 is TGTGCCAGCAGTCCAGGACAGGGGACAGATACGCAGTATTTT. Protein sequence: CASSPGQGTDTQYF. The chain uses TRBV5-5 and TRBJ2-3, with 9 bases fitting TRBD1. Germline-derived CDR1 and CDR2 are SGHKS and YYEKEE (reference sequence). V lost 5 bases, J lost 3 bases, and 4 bases stayed unmatched. CDR3 length: 14 amino acids.